A selection of T cell receptor beta chains follows, all from one sample in a study of blood T cell repertoires in COVID-19. TCRdb keeps only in-frame clones here, not all; method: immunoSEQ multiplex PCR. Of approximately 390,000 clones listed, 80% to 90% are singletons. Sample: peripheral blood. The origin of the receptors is a woman in her fifties or sixties with COVID-19, enrolled during active disease. Both conserved end residues are part of each CDR3. A D gene is named only where the DNA matches it firmly. Only part of the rows carry a size: once, few, many, or a class if the clone is expanded.

clone_size	d_call	v_call	cdr3_length	j_call	cdr3_aa	cdr3_nt
NA	NA	TRBV5-1	15	TRBJ1-2	CASTQDTSSNYGYTF	TGCGCCAGCACCCAGGACACCTCCTCTAACTATGGCTACACCTTC
NA	NA	TRBV27	16	TRBJ2-1	CASRPTTGSSYNEQFF	TGTGCCAGCAGACCTACTACAGGGAGCTCCTACAATGAGCAGTTCTTC
NA	TRBD1	TRBV28	16	TRBJ1-2	CASSPYWVQGVYGYTF	TGTGCCAGCAGTCCCTACTGGGTCCAGGGGGTCTATGGCTACACCTTC
NA	TRBD1	TRBV15	15	TRBJ2-5	CATSRVRQGTETQYF	TGTGCCACCAGCAGAGTGAGACAGGGAACAGAGACCCAGTACTTC
NA	NA	TRBV12-3/TRBV12-4	12	TRBJ2-7	CASSFYQGEQYF	TGTGCCAGCAGTTTCTATCAGGGCGAGCAGTACTTC
NA	NA	TRBV9	15	TRBJ2-3	CASSVGQGPTDTQYF	TGTGCCAGCAGCGTAGGTCAGGGTCCTACAGATACGCAGTATTTT
NA	NA	TRBV3-1/TRBV3-2	13	TRBJ1-2	CASSQESGYGYTF	TGTGCCAGCAGCCAAGAGTCCGGCTATGGCTACACCTTC
NA	TRBD2	TRBV7-3	16	TRBJ2-1	CASSPLAGGQGNEQFF	TGTGCCAGCAGCCCGCTAGCGGGGGGGCAGGGTAATGAGCAGTTCTTC
NA	TRBD1	TRBV9	14	TRBJ2-7	CASSLRDSDYEQYF	TGTGCCAGCAGCCTCCGGGACAGCGACTACGAGCAGTACTTC
NA	TRBD1	TRBV25-1	17	TRBJ2-6	CASSAGQGVAGANVLTF	TGTGCCAGCAGTGCGGGACAGGGGGTGGCTGGGGCCAACGTCCTGACTTTC
few	TRBD1	TRBV6-5	15	TRBJ1-1	CASSYSGTANTEAFF	TGTGCCAGCAGTTACTCCGGGACAGCGAACACTGAAGCTTTCTTT
NA	TRBD1	TRBV28	16	TRBJ1-1	CASRPSPGQVNTEAFF	TGTGCCAGCAGACCTTCTCCGGGACAGGTGAACACTGAAGCTTTCTTT
NA	NA	TRBV4-1	18	TRBJ1-5	CASSQESRQTYSNQPQHF	TGCGCCAGCAGCCAAGAGTCCCGACAGACTTATAGCAATCAGCCCCAGCATTTT
NA	NA	TRBV6-2/TRBV6-3	13	TRBJ2-7	CASSSDTSYEQYF	TGTGCCAGCAGTTCTGACACCTCCTACGAGCAGTACTTC
once	TRBD2	TRBV30	14	TRBJ2-7	CAWSGLAGSYEQYF	TGTGCCTGGAGTGGACTAGCGGGGAGCTACGAGCAGTACTTC
NA	NA	TRBV30	10	TRBJ2-1	CAWTGGEQFF	TGTGCCTGGACGGGTGGTGAGCAGTTCTTC
NA	NA	TRBV6-5	15	TRBJ1-1	CASSYGVGLSTEAFF	TGTGCCAGCAGTTACGGGGTAGGACTTTCGACTGAAGCTTTCTTT
NA	NA	TRBV9	16	TRBJ1-5	CASSVGSGDSQEPQHF	TGTGCCAGCAGCGTAGGTTCTGGAGACAGCCAGGAGCCCCAGCATTTT
NA	TRBD2	TRBV28	15	TRBJ2-3	CASSLVSGGRNTQYF	TGTGCCAGCAGTTTGGTTAGCGGGGGGAGGAATACGCAGTATTTT
NA	NA	TRBV7-3	15	TRBJ2-1	CASSLGHLSYNEQFF	TGTGCCAGCAGCTTAGGCCACCTTTCCTACAATGAGCAGTTCTTC
NA	TRBD2	TRBV19	15	TRBJ2-5	CASSGQGSGQETQYF	TGTGCCAGTAGCGGCCAAGGTAGCGGGCAAGAGACCCAGTACTTC
NA	TRBD2	TRBV7-2	17	TRBJ2-2	CASSLGLLAAYTGELFF	TGTGCCAGCAGCTTAGGCCTACTAGCGGCATACACCGGGGAGCTGTTTTTT
NA	NA	TRBV18	13	TRBJ2-5	CASSPPSGETQYF	TGTGCCAGCTCACCACCCTCAGGGGAGACCCAGTACTTC
NA	NA	TRBV5-1	13	TRBJ1-1	CASGEGTSPEAFF	TGCGCCAGCGGGGAGGGAACCAGCCCTGAAGCTTTCTTT
NA	NA	TRBV18	13	TRBJ1-2	CASSPGQSQGYTF	TGTGCCAGCTCACCAGGACAGTCCCAGGGCTACACCTTC
NA	TRBD1	TRBV3-1/TRBV3-2	14	TRBJ1-6	CASRGTADNSPLHF	TGTGCCAGCAGGGGGACAGCTGATAATTCACCCCTCCACTTT
NA	NA	TRBV2	14	TRBJ2-1	CASSGHRSYNEQFF	TGTGCCAGTTCGGGACACCGCTCCTACAATGAGCAGTTCTTC
NA	NA	TRBV21-1	17	TRBJ2-1	CASSRGTGTAHYNEQFF	TGTGCCAGCAGCCGCGGAACCGGGACAGCCCACTACAATGAGCAGTTCTTC
NA	NA	TRBV19	18	TRBJ1-6	CASSMNGNRVSYNSPLHF	TGTGCCAGTAGTATGAACGGAAACAGAGTATCCTATAATTCACCCCTCCACTTT
NA	NA	TRBV7-9	14	TRBJ1-1	CASSRGGVNTEAFF	TGTGCCAGCAGCCGGGGTGGAGTGAACACTGAAGCTTTCTTT
NA	TRBD1	TRBV29-1	17	TRBJ2-5	CSVEDQRTHRGLQTQYF	TGCAGCGTTGAAGACCAGAGGACCCACAGGGGGCTACAGACCCAGTACTTC
NA	NA	TRBV3-1/TRBV3-2	13	TRBJ1-6	CASSSRDRTPLHF	TGTGCCAGCAGCTCCCGTGACAGGACACCCCTCCACTTT
NA	TRBD2	TRBV6-5	13	TRBJ2-3	CASERGSTDTQYF	TGTGCCAGCGAGCGGGGGAGCACAGATACGCAGTATTTT
NA	NA	TRBV5-1	16	TRBJ1-1	CASSLGAGTWNTEAFF	TGCGCCAGCAGCTTGGGGGCCGGGACATGGAACACTGAAGCTTTCTTT
NA	TRBD2	TRBV18	17	TRBJ2-4	CASSPTSGLLAKNIQYF	TGTGCCAGCTCCCCCACTAGCGGGTTGCTAGCCAAAAACATTCAGTACTTC
few	NA	TRBV5-6	15	TRBJ1-1	CASSIRTGVNTEAFF	TGTGCCAGCAGCATAAGAACGGGGGTGAACACTGAAGCTTTCTTT
NA	TRBD2	TRBV2	14	TRBJ2-1	CASTRGGSYNEQFF	TGTGCCAGTACGCGGGGGGGCTCCTACAATGAGCAGTTCTTC
NA	TRBD2	TRBV5-1	15	TRBJ2-3	CASSLVAGSTDTQYF	TGCGCCAGCAGCTTGGTAGCGGGGAGCACAGATACGCAGTATTTT
few	NA	TRBV5-4	14	TRBJ1-2	CASSFNPRNYGYTF	TGTGCCAGCAGCTTCAACCCGAGGAATTATGGCTACACCTTC
NA	NA	TRBV7-2	15	TRBJ1-3	CASSRGGGSGNTIYF	TGTGCCAGCAGCCGCGGGGGGGGATCAGGAAACACCATATATTTT
NA	TRBD1	TRBV5-4	16	TRBJ2-5	CASSPPGQPAGETQYF	TGTGCCAGCAGCCCCCCGGGACAGCCGGCCGGAGAGACCCAGTACTTC
NA	NA	TRBV2	14	TRBJ1-2	CASNHPGTGYGYTF	TGTGCCAGCAACCACCCTGGTACCGGCTATGGCTACACCTTC
NA	TRBD2	TRBV11-2	17	TRBJ2-7	CASSLVVTSGGAVVQYF	TGTGCCAGCAGCTTAGTAGTAACTAGCGGGGGGGCCGTGGTGCAGTACTTC
NA	NA	TRBV3-1/TRBV3-2	15	TRBJ1-1	CASSQGGGRDTEAFF	TGTGCCAGCAGCCAAGGGGGAGGACGGGACACTGAAGCTTTCTTT
NA	TRBD1	TRBV27	14	TRBJ1-1	CASKGQAMNTEAFF	TGTGCCAGCAAGGGACAGGCCATGAACACTGAAGCTTTCTTT
NA	TRBD1	TRBV7-3	13	TRBJ1-1	CASSAGGNTEAFF	TGTGCCAGCAGCGCAGGGGGGAACACTGAAGCTTTCTTT
NA	NA	TRBV7-2	15	TRBJ1-4	CASSFTDNFREKLFF	TGTGCCAGCAGCTTTACTGACAATTTCCGTGAAAAACTGTTTTTT